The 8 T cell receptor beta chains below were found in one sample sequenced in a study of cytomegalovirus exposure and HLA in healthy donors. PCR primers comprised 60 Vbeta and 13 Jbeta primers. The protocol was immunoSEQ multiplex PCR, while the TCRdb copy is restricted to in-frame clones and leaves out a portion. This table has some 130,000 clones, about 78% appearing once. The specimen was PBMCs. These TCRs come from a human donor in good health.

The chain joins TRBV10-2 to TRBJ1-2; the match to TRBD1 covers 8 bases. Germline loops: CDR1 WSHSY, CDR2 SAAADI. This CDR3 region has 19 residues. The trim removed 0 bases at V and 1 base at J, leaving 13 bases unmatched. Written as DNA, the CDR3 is TGCGCCAGCAGTGAGTCCCGACGATCCAGGGGGCGGGGTAACTATGGCTACACCTTC. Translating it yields CASSESRRSRGRGNYGYTF.

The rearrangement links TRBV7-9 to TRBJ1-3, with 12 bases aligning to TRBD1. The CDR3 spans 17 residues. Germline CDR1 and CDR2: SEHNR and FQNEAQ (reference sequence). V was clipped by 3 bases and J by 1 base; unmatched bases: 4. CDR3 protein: CASSFGDRGPSGNTIYF. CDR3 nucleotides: TGTGCCAGCAGCTTCGGGGACAGGGGGCCATCTGGAAACACCATATATTTT. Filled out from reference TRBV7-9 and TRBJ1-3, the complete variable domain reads DTGVSQNPRHKITKRGQNVTFRCDPISEHNRLYWYRQTLGQGPEFLTYFQNEAQLEKSRLLSDRFSAERPKGSFSTLEIQRTEQGDSAMYLCASSFGDRGPSGNTIYFGEGSWLTVV.

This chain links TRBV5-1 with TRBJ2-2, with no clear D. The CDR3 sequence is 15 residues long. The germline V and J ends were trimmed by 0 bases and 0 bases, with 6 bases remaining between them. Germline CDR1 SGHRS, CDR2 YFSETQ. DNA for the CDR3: TGCGCCAGCAGCTTGGCAGGCTCGAACACCGGGGAGCTGTTTTTT. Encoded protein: CASSLAGSNTGELFF.

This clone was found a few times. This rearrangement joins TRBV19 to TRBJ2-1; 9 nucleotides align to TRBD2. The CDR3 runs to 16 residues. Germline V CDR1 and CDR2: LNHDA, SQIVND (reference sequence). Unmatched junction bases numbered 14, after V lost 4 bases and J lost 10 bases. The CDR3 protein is CASSRAGTSSLWEQFF. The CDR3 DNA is TGTGCCAGTAGTAGAGCCGGGACTAGCTCCCTCTGGGAGCAGTTCTTC. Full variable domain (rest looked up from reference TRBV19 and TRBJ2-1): DGGITQSPKYLFRKEGQNVTLSCEQNLNHDAMYWYRQDPGQGLRLIYYSQIVNDFQKGDIAEGYSVSREKKESFPLTVTSAQKNPTAFYLCASSRAGTSSLWEQFFGPGTRLTVL.

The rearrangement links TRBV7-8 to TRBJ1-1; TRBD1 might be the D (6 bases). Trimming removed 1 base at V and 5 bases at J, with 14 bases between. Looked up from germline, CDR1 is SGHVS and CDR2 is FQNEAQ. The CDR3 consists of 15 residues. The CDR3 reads CASSLVGRGRTEAFF. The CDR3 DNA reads TGTGCCAGCAGCTTAGTGGGCAGGGGAAGAACTGAAGCTTTCTTT.

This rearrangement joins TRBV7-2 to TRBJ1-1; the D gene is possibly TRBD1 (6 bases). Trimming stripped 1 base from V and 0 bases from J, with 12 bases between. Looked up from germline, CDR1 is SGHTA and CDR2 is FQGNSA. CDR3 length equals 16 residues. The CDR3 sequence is CASSLVGGAVNTEAFF. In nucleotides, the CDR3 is TGTGCCAGCAGCTTAGTAGGGGGGGCGGTGAACACTGAAGCTTTCTTT.

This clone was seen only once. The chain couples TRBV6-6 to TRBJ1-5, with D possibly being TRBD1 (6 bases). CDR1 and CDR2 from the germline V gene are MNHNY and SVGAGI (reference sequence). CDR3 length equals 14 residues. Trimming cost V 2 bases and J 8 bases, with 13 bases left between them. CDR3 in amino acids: CASSYGRGDEPQHF. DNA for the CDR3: TGTGCCAGCAGTTACGGCAGGGGCGACGAGCCCCAGCATTTT.

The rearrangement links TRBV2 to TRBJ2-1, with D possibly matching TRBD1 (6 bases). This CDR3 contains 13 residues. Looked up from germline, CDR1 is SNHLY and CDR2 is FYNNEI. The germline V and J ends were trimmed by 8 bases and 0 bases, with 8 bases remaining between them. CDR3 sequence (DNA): TGTGCCAGCGGACAGAGCTCCTACAATGAGCAGTTCTTC. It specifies CASGQSSYNEQFF.